This TCR beta chain appears in the sequencing data of a study of shared clonotypes between healthy human individuals. Whole-study findings and limits: Naive subsets usually exceeded memory subsets in estimated richness.

As for this clone: Its antigen is unknown.

Some clones are missing from TCRdb's copy, which holds only in-frame ones; the method was immunoSEQ multiplex PCR. Seen here are more than 1.2 million clones, 98% observed once, and the top ten hold roughly 0.36%. Material: naive CD4+ T cells sorted from blood. Sample subset: CD45RA+ positively selected. This TCR came from a man aged 25-45 years in good health.

CDR3: CSVGFRDKELFF. The CDR3 nucleotides are TGCAGCGTCGGCTTCCGGGACAAGGAACTGTTTTTT. This chain uses TRBV29-1 with TRBJ1-4; TRBD1 might be the D (6 bases). V was shortened by 6 bases and J by 12 bases, with 17 bases between the two germline ends. The CDR3 loop spans 12 amino acids. Per germline, CDR1 SQVTM and CDR2 ANQGSEA. Drawing the rest from reference TRBV29-1 and TRBJ1-4, the complete variable domain is SAVISQKPSRDICQRGTSLTIQCQVDSQVTMMFWYRQQPGQSLTLIATANQGSEATYESGFVIDKFPISRPNLTFSTLTVSNMSPEDSSIYLCSVGFRDKELFFGSGTQLSVL.